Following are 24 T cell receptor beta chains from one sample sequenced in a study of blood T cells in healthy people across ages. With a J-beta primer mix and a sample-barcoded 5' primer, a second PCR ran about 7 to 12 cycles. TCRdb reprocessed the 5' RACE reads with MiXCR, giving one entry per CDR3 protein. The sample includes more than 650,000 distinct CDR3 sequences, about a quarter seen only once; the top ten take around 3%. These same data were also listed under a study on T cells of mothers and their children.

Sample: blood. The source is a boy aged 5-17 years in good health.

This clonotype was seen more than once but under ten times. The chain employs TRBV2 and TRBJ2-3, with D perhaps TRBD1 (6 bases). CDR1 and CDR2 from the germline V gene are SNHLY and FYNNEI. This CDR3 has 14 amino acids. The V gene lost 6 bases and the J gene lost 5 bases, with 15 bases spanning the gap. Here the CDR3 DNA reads TGTGCCAGCAGCAGGGGTGGGGGTGAAGATACGCAGTATTTT. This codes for CASSRGGGEDTQYF.

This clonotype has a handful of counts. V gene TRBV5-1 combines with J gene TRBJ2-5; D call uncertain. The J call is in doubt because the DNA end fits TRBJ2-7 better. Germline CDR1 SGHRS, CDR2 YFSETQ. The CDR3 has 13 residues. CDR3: CASSVDVPYEQYF. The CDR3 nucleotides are TGCGCCAGCAGCGTCGACGTACCCTACGAGCAGTACTTC.

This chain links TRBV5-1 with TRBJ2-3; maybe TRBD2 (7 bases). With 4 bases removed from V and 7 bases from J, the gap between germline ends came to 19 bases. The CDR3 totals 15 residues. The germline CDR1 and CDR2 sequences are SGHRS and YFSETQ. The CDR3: CASSAGLGGVNTQYF. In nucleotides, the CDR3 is TGCGCCAGCAGCGCCGGACTAGGGGGGGTGAATACGCAGTATTTT.

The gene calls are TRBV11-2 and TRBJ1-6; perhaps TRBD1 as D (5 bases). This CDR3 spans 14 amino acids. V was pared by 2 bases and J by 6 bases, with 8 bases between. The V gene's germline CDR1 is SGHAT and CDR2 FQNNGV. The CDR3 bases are TGTGCCAGCAGCTTACAGGGAACTAATTCACCCCTCCACTTT. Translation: CASSLQGTNSPLHF.

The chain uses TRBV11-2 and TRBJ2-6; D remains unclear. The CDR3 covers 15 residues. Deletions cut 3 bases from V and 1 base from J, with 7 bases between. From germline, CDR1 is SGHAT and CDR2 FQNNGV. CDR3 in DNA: TGTGCCAGCAGCTTCCGGGCTTCTGGGGCCAACGTCCTGACTTTC. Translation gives CASSFRASGANVLTF.

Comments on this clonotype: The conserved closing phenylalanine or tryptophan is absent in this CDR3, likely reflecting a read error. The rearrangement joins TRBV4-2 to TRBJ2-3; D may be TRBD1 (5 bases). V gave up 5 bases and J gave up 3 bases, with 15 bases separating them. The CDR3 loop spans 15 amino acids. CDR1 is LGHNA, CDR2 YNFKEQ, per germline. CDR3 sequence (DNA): TGTGCCAGCAGCGGTGGGGCAGGCCAAACAGATACGCAGTATGTT. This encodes CASSGGAGQTDTQYV.

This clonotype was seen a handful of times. In nucleotides, the CDR3 is TGTGCCAGCAGCCTACTAGCGGGGGGCCTTAACACCGGGGAGCTGTTTTTT. Translated, it gives CASSLLAGGLNTGELFF. The chain employs TRBV11-2 and TRBJ2-2, with 12 bases lining up with TRBD2. The CDR3 totals 17 residues. Germline assignment: CDR1 SGHAT and CDR2 FQNNGV. V shed 5 bases and J 2 bases; nucleotides not matched to a gene: 6.

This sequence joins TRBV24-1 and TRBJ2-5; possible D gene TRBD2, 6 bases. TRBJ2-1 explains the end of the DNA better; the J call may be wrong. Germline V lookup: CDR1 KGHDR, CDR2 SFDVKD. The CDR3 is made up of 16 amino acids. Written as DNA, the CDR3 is TGTGCCACCAGTGAGGGGACTGGCCCCACCTACAATGAGCAGTTCTTC. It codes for CATSEGTGPTYNEQFF.

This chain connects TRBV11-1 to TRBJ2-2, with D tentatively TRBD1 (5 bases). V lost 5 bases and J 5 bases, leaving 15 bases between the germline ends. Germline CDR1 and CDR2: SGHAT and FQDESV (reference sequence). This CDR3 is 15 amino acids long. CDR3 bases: TGTGCCAGCAGCCCTCGGCGGACAAGAACCGGGGAGCTGTTTTTT. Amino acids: CASSPRRTRTGELFF.

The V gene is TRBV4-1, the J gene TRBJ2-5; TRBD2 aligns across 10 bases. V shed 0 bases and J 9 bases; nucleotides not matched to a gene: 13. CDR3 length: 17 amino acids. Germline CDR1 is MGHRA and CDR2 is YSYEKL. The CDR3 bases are TGCGCCAGCAGCCAAGATAGCAGGACTAGCGGTTCACGGGCCCAGTACTTC. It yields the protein CASSQDSRTSGSRAQYF.

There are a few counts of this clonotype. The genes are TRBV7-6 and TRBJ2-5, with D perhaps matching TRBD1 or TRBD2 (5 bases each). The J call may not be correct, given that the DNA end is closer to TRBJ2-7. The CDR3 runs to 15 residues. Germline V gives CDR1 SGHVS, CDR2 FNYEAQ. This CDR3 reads CASTLRAGFLDEQYF. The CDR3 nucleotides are TGTGCCAGCACCCTGAGGGCAGGGTTTTTGGACGAGCAGTACTTC.

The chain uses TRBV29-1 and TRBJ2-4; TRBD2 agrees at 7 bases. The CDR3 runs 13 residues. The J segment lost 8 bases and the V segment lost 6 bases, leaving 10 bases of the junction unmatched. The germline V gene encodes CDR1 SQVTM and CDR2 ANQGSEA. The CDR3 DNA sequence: TGCAGCGTCTTGGGACTACTGGGCGACATTCAGTACTTC. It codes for CSVLGLLGDIQYF.

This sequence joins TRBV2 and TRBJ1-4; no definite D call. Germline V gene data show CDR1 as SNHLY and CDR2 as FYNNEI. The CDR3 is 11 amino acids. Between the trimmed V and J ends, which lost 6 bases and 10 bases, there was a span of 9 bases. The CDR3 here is CASSRSRKLFF. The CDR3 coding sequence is TGTGCCAGCAGCCGGAGCAGAAAACTGTTTTTT.

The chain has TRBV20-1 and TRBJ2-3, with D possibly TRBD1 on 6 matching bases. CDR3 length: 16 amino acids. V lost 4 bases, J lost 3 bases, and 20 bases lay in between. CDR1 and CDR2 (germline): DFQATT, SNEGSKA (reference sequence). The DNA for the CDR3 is TGCAGTGCTAACCCTGGACAGATGAGGTCTACAGATACGCAGTATTTT. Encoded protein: CSANPGQMRSTDTQYF.

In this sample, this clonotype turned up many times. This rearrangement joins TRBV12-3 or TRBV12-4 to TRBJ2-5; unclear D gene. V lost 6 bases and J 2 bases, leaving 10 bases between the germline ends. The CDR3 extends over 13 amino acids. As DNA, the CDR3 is TGTGCCAGCAGCTTAACCGATCAAGAGACCCAGTACTTC. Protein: CASSLTDQETQYF.

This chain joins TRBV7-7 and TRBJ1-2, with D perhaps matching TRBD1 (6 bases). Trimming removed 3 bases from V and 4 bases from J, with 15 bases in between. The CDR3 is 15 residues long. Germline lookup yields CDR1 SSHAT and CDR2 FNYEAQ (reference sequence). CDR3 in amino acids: CASSFLDGQPYGYTF. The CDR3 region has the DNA TGTGCCAGCAGCTTCTTAGACGGACAGCCCTATGGCTACACCTTC.

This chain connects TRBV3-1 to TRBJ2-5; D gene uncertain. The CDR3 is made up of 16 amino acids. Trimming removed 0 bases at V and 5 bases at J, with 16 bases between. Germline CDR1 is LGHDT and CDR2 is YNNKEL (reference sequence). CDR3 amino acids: CASSQDVSGLGETQYF. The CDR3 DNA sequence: TGTGCCAGCAGCCAAGATGTGTCAGGCCTCGGGGAGACCCAGTACTTC.

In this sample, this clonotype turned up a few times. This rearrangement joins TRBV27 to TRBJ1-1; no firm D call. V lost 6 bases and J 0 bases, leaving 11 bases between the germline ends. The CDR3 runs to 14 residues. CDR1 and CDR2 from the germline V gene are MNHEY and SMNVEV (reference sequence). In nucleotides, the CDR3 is TGTGCCAGCAGCCAATCAACTCTGAACACTGAAGCTTTCTTT. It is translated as CASSQSTLNTEAFF.

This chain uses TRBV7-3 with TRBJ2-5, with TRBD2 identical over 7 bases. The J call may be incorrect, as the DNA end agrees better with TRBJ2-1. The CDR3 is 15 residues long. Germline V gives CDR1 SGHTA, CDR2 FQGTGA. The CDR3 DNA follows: TGTGCCAGCAGCTTAGAGGGAGGGATATACAATGAGCAGTTCTTC. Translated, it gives CASSLEGGIYNEQFF.

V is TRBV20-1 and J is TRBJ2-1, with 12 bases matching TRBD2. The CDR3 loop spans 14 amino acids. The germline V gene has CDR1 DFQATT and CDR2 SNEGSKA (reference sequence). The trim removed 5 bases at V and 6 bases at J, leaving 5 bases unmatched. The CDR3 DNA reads TGCAGTGCTCAACTAGCGGGAGGACTCAATGAGCAGTTCTTC. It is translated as CSAQLAGGLNEQFF.

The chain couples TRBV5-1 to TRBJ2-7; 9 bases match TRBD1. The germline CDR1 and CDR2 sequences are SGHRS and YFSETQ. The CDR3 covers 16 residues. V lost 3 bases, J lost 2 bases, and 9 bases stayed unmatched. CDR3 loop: CASSSKDRGETYEQYF. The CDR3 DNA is TGCGCCAGCAGCTCCAAGGACAGGGGAGAGACCTACGAGCAGTACTTC.

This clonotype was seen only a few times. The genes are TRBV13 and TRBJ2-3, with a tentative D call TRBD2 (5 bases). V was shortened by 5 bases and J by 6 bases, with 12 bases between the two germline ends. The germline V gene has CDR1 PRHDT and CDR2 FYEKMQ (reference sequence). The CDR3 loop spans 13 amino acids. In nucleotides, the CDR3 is TGTGCCAGCAGCAGCAGCGGTCCCGATACGCAGTATTTT. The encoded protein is CASSSSGPDTQYF. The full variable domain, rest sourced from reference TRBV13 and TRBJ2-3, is AAGVIQSPRHLIKEKRETATLKCYPIPRHDTVYWYQQGPGQDPQFLISFYEKMQSDKGSIPDRFSAQQFSDYHSELNMSSLELGDSALYFCASSSSGPDTQYFGPGTRLTVL.

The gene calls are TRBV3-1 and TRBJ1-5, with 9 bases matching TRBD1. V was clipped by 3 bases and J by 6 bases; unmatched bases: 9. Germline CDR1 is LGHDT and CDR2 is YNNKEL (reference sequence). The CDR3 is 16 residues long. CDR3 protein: CASSHKGQGEAQPQHF. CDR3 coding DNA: TGTGCCAGCAGCCACAAGGGACAGGGAGAGGCTCAGCCCCAGCATTTT.

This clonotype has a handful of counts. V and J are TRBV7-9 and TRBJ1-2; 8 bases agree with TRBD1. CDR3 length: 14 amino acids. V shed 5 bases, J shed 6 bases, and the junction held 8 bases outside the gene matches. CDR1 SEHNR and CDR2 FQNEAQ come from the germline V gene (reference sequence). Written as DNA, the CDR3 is TGTGCCAGCAGCCCAGAGGACAGGGATCATGGCTACACCTTC. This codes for CASSPEDRDHGYTF.